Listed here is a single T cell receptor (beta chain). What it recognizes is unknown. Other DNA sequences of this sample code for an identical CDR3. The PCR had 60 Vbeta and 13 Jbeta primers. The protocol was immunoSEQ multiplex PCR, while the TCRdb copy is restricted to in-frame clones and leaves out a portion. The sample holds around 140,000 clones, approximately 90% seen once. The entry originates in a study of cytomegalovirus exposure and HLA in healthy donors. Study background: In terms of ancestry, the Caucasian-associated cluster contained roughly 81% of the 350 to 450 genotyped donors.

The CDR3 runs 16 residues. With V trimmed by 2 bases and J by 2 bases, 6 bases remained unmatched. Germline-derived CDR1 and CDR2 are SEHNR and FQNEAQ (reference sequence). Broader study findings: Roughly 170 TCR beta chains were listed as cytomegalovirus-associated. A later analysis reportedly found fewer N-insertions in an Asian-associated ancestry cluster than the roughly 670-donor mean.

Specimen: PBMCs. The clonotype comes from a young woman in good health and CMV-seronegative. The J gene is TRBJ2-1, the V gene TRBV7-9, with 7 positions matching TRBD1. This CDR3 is CASSLLSGTAYNEQFF. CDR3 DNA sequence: TGTGCCAGCAGCTTACTATCGGGGACAGCCTACAATGAGCAGTTCTTC.